These 24 T cell receptor beta chains came from one sample sequenced in a study of shared clonotypes between healthy human individuals. TCRdb keeps only in-frame clones here, not all; method: immunoSEQ multiplex PCR. Altogether some 2,000,000 clones are present, approximately 96% being singletons, with the ten largest covering approximately 0.13%. Material: naive CD4+ T cells sorted from blood. The sample's subset: CD45RA+ positively selected. These receptor sequences come from a man younger than 35 in good health.

This clone appeared a few times. This chain joins TRBV6-5 and TRBJ1-6; TRBD1 might be the D (6 bases). Trimming removed 7 bases from V and 7 bases from J, with 14 bases in between. Germline CDR1 and CDR2: MNHEY and SVGAGI. This CDR3 comprises 14 residues. As DNA, the CDR3 is TGTGCCAGCAAGGAAGACAGGCGGAATTCACCCCTCCACTTT. Protein: CASKEDRRNSPLHF.

Points on this clone: Additional DNA sequences in this sample encode the identical CDR3. This chain links TRBV28 with TRBJ1-5; D not resolved. V shed 5 bases and J shed 3 bases, with 5 bases lying between them. The CDR3 sequence is 12 residues long. The germline V gene encodes CDR1 MDHEN and CDR2 SYDVKM. The CDR3 loop is CASSPNNQPQHF. The CDR3 DNA is TGTGCCAGCAGTCCTAACAATCAGCCCCAGCATTTT.

This chain links TRBV30 with TRBJ2-7; TRBD1 matches 10 bases. The CDR3 has 16 amino acids. The germline CDR1 and CDR2 sequences are GTSNPN and SVGIG (reference sequence). V lost 0 bases to trimming and J lost 2 bases; unmatched junction nucleotides: 7. The DNA of the CDR3 is TGTGCCTGGAGTGTACTCGGGACAGGGGTCACCTACGAGCAGTACTTC. This translates into CAWSVLGTGVTYEQYF.

The chain employs TRBV28 and TRBJ2-7; TRBD2 might be the D (7 bases). The ends were cut back, 6 bases at V and 6 bases at J, with 15 bases in the middle. The CDR3 spans 13 residues. The germline V gene has CDR1 MDHEN and CDR2 SYDVKM. CDR3 coding DNA: TGTGCCAGCAGGAAGGGGGGGCGGGTCGAGCAGTACTTC. This encodes CASRKGGRVEQYF.

The gene calls are TRBV19 and TRBJ2-2; 8 bases agree with TRBD1. CDR3 size: 13 residues. CDR1 is LNHDA, CDR2 SQIVND, per germline (reference sequence). Germline trimming cut 10 bases from V and 3 bases from J; bases unmatched to any gene: 4. For the CDR3, the DNA is TGTGCCACCAGGGACAGGTACACCGGGGAGCTGTTTTTT. Translation: CATRDRYTGELFF. The full variable domain, in which reference TRBV19 and TRBJ2-2 provide the parts outside the CDR3, is DGGITQSPKYLFRKEGQNVTLSCEQNLNHDAMYWYRQDPGQGLRLIYYSQIVNDFQKGDIAEGYSVSREKKESFPLTVTSAQKNPTAFYLCATRDRYTGELFFGEGSRLTVL.

V gene TRBV6-5 combines with J gene TRBJ2-7; 8 bases align to TRBD2. The V and J ends lost 2 bases and 0 bases, in that order; junction bases with no gene match: 6. CDR3 length equals 16 residues. In germline, CDR1 is MNHEY, CDR2 SVGAGI. The CDR3 nucleotides read TGTGCCAGCAGTTACCGACTAGCGCAGAGCTCCTACGAGCAGTACTTC. Translating gives CASSYRLAQSSYEQYF.

The chain links TRBV10-1 to TRBJ2-1; 9 bases are shared with TRBD2. The V gene's germline CDR1 is WNHNN and CDR2 SYGVQD (reference sequence). Trimming at V came to 0 bases and at J to 5 bases, leaving 5 bases not matched to a gene. This CDR3 is 16 amino acids long. The CDR3 bases are TGCGCCAGCAGTGAGTCGGCAGCGGGGGGCCACAATGAGCAGTTCTTC. Translating gives CASSESAAGGHNEQFF.

The chain employs TRBV6-6 and TRBJ1-3; D gene ambiguous. V lost 7 bases to trimming and J lost 4 bases, with 17 bases between them. CDR1 and CDR2 (germline): MNHNY, SVGAGI (reference sequence). CDR3 length equals 15 residues. CDR3 in DNA: TGTGCCAGCACCCAAATCCCCACCTTGGGAAACACCATATATTTT. It specifies CASTQIPTLGNTIYF.

CDR3 residues: CASRQRTGELFF. Written as DNA, the CDR3 is TGTGCAAGTCGCCAGAGGACCGGGGAGCTGTTTTTT. The rearrangement links TRBV12-2 to TRBJ2-2; the listed D gene, TRBD2, was not tested against the DNA. TRBV12-2 is annotated as a pseudogene. The CDR3 covers 12 residues.

The V call is TRBV10-2, the J call TRBJ2-5; D is unclear. This CDR3 is built from 15 residues. CDR1 is WSHSY, CDR2 SAAADI, per germline. The ends were cut back, 6 bases at V and 4 bases at J, with 18 bases in the middle. CDR3 nucleotide sequence: TGCGCCAGCAGGTTACAAACCCTTCAACGAGAGACCCAGTACTTC. Its protein product is CASRLQTLQRETQYF.

This chain uses TRBV2 with TRBJ1-5, with D possibly TRBD1 on 6 matching bases. CDR3 length: 11 amino acids. Trimming left V 6 bases short and J 10 bases short, with 10 bases between. Per the germline V gene, CDR1 is SNHLY and CDR2 is FYNNEI. The CDR3 bases are TGTGCCAGCAGGATACAGGGCCCCCAGCATTTT. This sequence encodes CASRIQGPQHF.

The chain combines TRBV2 with TRBJ2-2; TRBD2 agrees at 9 bases. Germline lookup yields CDR1 SNHLY and CDR2 FYNNEI. V gave up 6 bases and J gave up 7 bases; unmatched junction bases: 9. The length of the CDR3 is 15 residues. The DNA of the CDR3 is TGTGCCAGCAGCGGTATAGCGGGAGTGAACGGGGAGCTGTTTTTT. The encoded protein is CASSGIAGVNGELFF.

This rearrangement joins TRBV19 to TRBJ1-1; D is perhaps TRBD1 (6 bases). Germline V gives CDR1 LNHDA, CDR2 SQIVND (reference sequence). V was pared by 6 bases and J by 6 bases, with 14 bases between. The length of the CDR3 is 13 residues. This chain's CDR3 is CASSARQASEAFF. CDR3 in DNA: TGTGCCAGTAGCGCCCGACAGGCCTCTGAAGCTTTCTTT.

The chain recombines TRBV2 with TRBJ1-2, with D tentatively TRBD1 (6 bases). V lost 10 bases, J lost 2 bases, and 23 bases lay in between. The CDR3 is 16 residues long. CDR1 and CDR2 from the germline V gene are SNHLY and FYNNEI. The CDR3 DNA follows: TGTGCCATCTTAGGGGACCGGGACACCAAGAACTATGGCTACACCTTC. This gives the protein CAILGDRDTKNYGYTF.

The J gene is TRBJ1-3, the V gene TRBV7-3; 8 bases map to TRBD1. CDR1 and CDR2 (germline): SGHTA, FQGTGA. The CDR3 loop spans 16 amino acids. V lost 3 bases to trimming and J lost 3 bases; unmatched junction nucleotides: 7. As DNA, the CDR3 is TGTGCCAGCAGCTTGGGACAGGAGCCCTGTGGAAACACCATATATTTT. As protein: CASSLGQEPCGNTIYF.

The chain has TRBV7-2 and TRBJ2-7; perhaps TRBD2 as D (5 bases). This CDR3 comprises 14 residues. V was trimmed by 5 bases and J by 4 bases, leaving 15 bases between them. In germline, CDR1 is SGHTA, CDR2 FQGNSA. In DNA form, the CDR3 reads TGTGCCAGCAGCCCTCGGGAACCAATTTACGAGCAGTACTTC. Protein sequence: CASSPREPIYEQYF.

Regarding this clone: The same CDR3 is also encoded by other DNA sequences in this sample. This chain uses TRBV28 with TRBJ1-6, with TRBD1 matching 9 bases. The CDR3 is 14 amino acids. With V trimmed by 4 bases and J by 7 bases, 2 bases remained unmatched. Germline loops: CDR1 MDHEN, CDR2 SYDVKM. Here the CDR3 DNA reads TGTGCCAGCAGTTCGGGGACAGGGAATTCACCCCTCCACTTT. Protein: CASSSGTGNSPLHF.

The V call is TRBV6-1, the J call TRBJ2-6, with 7 bases matching TRBD1. Germline V gene lookup returns CDR1 MNHNS and CDR2 SASEGT. The CDR3 contains 16 residues. V gave up 6 bases and J gave up 2 bases; unmatched junction bases: 7. The CDR3 spells CASSEQGLTGANVLTF. CDR3 DNA sequence: TGTGCCAGCAGCGAACAGGGGTTGACTGGGGCCAACGTCCTGACTTTC.

The chain is built from TRBV15 and TRBJ2-2; 8 positions agree with TRBD2. With 6 bases clipped from V and 5 bases from J, the junction kept 11 bases outside the gene matches. The CDR3 consists of 16 residues. Germline loops: CDR1 LNHNV, CDR2 YYDKDF (reference sequence). Here the CDR3 reads CATRFSGISTTGELFF. The CDR3 DNA reads TGTGCCACCAGGTTTAGCGGGATAAGTACTACCGGGGAGCTGTTTTTT.

The V call is TRBV18, the J call TRBJ2-7; no clear D gene. Germline-derived CDR1 and CDR2 are KGHSH and LQKENI. The CDR3 length is 17 residues. Deletions cut 1 base from V and 3 bases from J, with 19 bases between. The CDR3 loop reads CASSPLYSGASFYEQYF. In nucleotides, the CDR3 is TGTGCCAGCTCACCACTCTACTCGGGCGCGTCTTTCTACGAGCAGTACTTC.

This clone has a handful of counts. The rearrangement uses TRBV10-3 and TRBJ1-4; no reliable D call. Germline V gene sequence: CDR1 ENHRY, CDR2 SYGVKD. This CDR3 comprises 12 residues. Trimming shortened V by 0 bases and J by 8 bases, and 4 bases separated the two germline ends. As DNA, the CDR3 is TGTGCCATCAGTGAGTCGCCCGAAAAACTGTTTTTT. Protein: CAISESPEKLFF.

The rearrangement links TRBV9 to TRBJ2-7; 11 nucleotides line up with TRBD2. This CDR3 has 16 amino acids. V lost 3 bases and J lost 5; bases outside the gene matches: 10. From germline, CDR1 is SGDLS and CDR2 YYNGEE. Here the CDR3 DNA reads TGTGCCAGCAGCGCCTCATCTAGCGGGAGGTCCCACGAGCAGTACTTC. It specifies CASSASSSGRSHEQYF.

The CDR3 sequence is CATSRDPGGYGYTF. The CDR3 nucleotides read TGTGCCACCAGCAGAGATCCGGGCGGCTATGGCTACACCTTC. This chain links TRBV15 with TRBJ1-2; D gene ambiguous. CDR3 size: 14 residues. Between the trimmed V and J ends, which lost 0 bases and 4 bases, there was a span of 9 bases. Per germline, CDR1 LNHNV and CDR2 YYDKDF (reference sequence).

The chain couples TRBV9 to TRBJ1-1; TRBD1 matches 7 bases. V was pared by 3 bases and J by 4 bases, with 6 bases of the junction left unmatched. The CDR3 has 14 residues. The germline gives CDR1 SGDLS, CDR2 YYNGEE. CDR3 sequence: CASSETGTGTEAFF. The CDR3 DNA follows: TGTGCCAGCAGCGAGACAGGGACCGGCACTGAAGCTTTCTTT.